The 25 T cell receptor beta chains presented below share a single source sample, sequenced in a study of CD8 T cells in ankylosing spondylitis. TCRdb ran MiXCR on the 5' RACE reads and lists one entry per CDR3 protein. The data hold roughly 230,000 distinct CDR3 sequences, with approximately 8.4% observed a single time. Input material: blood, either unsorted or a sorted T cell fraction (not recorded which). These receptor sequences come from a female donor with ankylosing spondylitis or in good health (not recorded which).

V usage is TRBV19 and J usage is TRBJ2-1; 9 bases align to TRBD1. V lost 8 bases and J lost 7; bases outside the gene matches: 9. Germline CDR1 reads LNHDA; CDR2 reads SQIVND (reference sequence). The CDR3 is 14 residues long. For the CDR3, the DNA is TGTGCCAGTCGCTGGACAGGGGACCCTAATGAGCAGTTCTTC. This translates into CASRWTGDPNEQFF.

For the CDR3, the DNA is TGTGCCATCAGTGAGCAGGGGCGGACCGGGGAGCTGTTTTTT. This gives the protein CAISEQGRTGELFF. The chain joins TRBV10-3 to TRBJ2-2, with TRBD1 as a possible D gene (6 bases). V dropped 2 bases and J dropped 5 bases, with 9 bases sitting between them. The CDR3 contains 14 residues. From germline, CDR1 is ENHRY and CDR2 SYGVKD.

This clonotype was observed many times. The chain's CDR3 is CATNPESPYNEQFF. CDR3 coding DNA: TGTGCCACCAATCCAGAGTCCCCCTACAATGAGCAGTTCTTC. J is TRBJ2-1 and V is TRBV5-5; D remains ambiguous. Germline V gene sequence: CDR1 SGHKS, CDR2 YYEKEE (reference sequence). This CDR3 has 14 residues. Between the trimmed V and J ends, which lost 9 bases and 2 bases, there was a span of 15 bases.

This clonotype was observed at least ten times. J is TRBJ1-1 and V is TRBV29-1, with D possibly TRBD1 on 6 matching bases. The germline gives CDR1 SQVTM, CDR2 ANQGSEA. The CDR3 consists of 16 residues. V dropped 1 base and J dropped 1 base, with 16 bases sitting between them. This chain's CDR3 is CSVEGGQGSGNTEAFF. As DNA, the CDR3 is TGCAGCGTTGAAGGGGGGCAGGGGAGTGGGAACACTGAAGCTTTCTTT.

This clonotype was observed at least ten times. The chain recombines TRBV11-2 with TRBJ2-1, with 7 nucleotides matching TRBD2. Germline CDR1 SGHAT, CDR2 FQNNGV. V lost 5 bases, J lost 6 bases, and 13 bases stayed unmatched. The CDR3 sequence is 16 residues long. The CDR3 sequence is CASSPPLAEHTNEQFF. The CDR3 DNA follows: TGTGCCAGCAGCCCCCCCCTAGCGGAGCACACCAATGAGCAGTTCTTC.

This clonotype showed up many times. This rearrangement joins TRBV7-2 to TRBJ1-2; 7 bases align to TRBD1. V shed 6 bases and J 9 bases; nucleotides not matched to a gene: 10. This CDR3 has 13 residues. Germline lookup yields CDR1 SGHTA and CDR2 FQGNSA. The CDR3 loop reads CASRVRQGRSYTF. The CDR3 DNA reads TGTGCCAGCAGGGTCCGACAGGGCCGGAGCTACACCTTC.

In this sample, this clonotype turned up a few times. The V and J genes are TRBV30 and TRBJ2-1, with 7 bases identical to TRBD2. The CDR3 is made up of 13 amino acids. With 8 bases clipped from V and 5 bases from J, the junction kept 9 bases outside the gene matches. The germline gives CDR1 GTSNPN, CDR2 SVGIG (reference sequence). The CDR3 loop reads CAGGGTFDNEQFF. The CDR3 DNA reads TGTGCCGGGGGGGGGACTTTCGACAATGAGCAGTTCTTC.

This clonotype has ten or more counts. This sequence joins TRBV12-3 or TRBV12-4 and TRBJ1-2, with unresolved D. The V end lost 5 bases, the J end lost 4 bases, and 11 bases lay between the germline ends. The CDR3 runs 13 residues. The chain's CDR3 is CASSHQDFYGYTF. In DNA form, the CDR3 reads TGTGCCAGCAGTCATCAGGACTTCTATGGCTACACCTTC.

Notes on this clonotype: A read error may be the cause here, since a much bigger clone is one base away. This CDR3 reads CASSTAGQRNTEAFF. The CDR3 DNA follows: TGTGCCAGCAGCACAGCAGGACAGAGGAACACTGAAGCTTTCTTT. The V gene is TRBV9, the J gene TRBJ1-1, with D tentatively TRBD1 (6 bases). CDR1 is SGDLS, CDR2 YYNGEE, per germline. The CDR3 contains 15 residues. With 4 bases removed from V and 1 base from J, the gap between germline ends came to 14 bases.

In the case of this clonotype: It is unclear where the CDR3 begins or ends on the DNA, so no DNA is shown, and the CDR3 is as TCRdb lists it. This sequence joins TRBV5-6 and TRBJ2-7; the tabulated D call, TRBD2, remains unverified against the DNA. The germline CDR1 and CDR2 sequences are SGHDT and YYEEEE. The CDR3 is 15 amino acids long, termini counted. CDR3 in amino acids: CASGFGAGSSYEQCF.

This clonotype was seen many times. V gene TRBV12-3 or TRBV12-4 combines with J gene TRBJ1-5, with no clear D. The CDR3 extends over 15 amino acids. The V and J ends lost 0 bases and 0 bases respectively, with 6 bases between them. CDR3 coding DNA: TGTGCCAGCAGTTTAGCCTCAGATAGCAATCAGCCCCAGCATTTT. This codes for CASSLASDSNQPQHF.

Details on this clonotype: The junction differs from germline at one of its ends, possibly a read error. CDR3 in amino acids: CCAKTSDFSYNEQFF. DNA of the CDR3: TGCTGTGCTAAGACTAGCGACTTCTCCTACAATGAGCAGTTCTTC. The chain has TRBV20-1 and TRBJ2-1, with 8 bases matching TRBD2. CDR1 and CDR2 (germline): DFQATT, SNEGSKA (reference sequence). The CDR3 has 15 residues.

The sample holds a few counts of this clonotype. For the CDR3, the DNA is TGTGCCAGCAGCTTAACTAGCGGGGTATTCAATGAGCAGTTCTTC. This gives the protein CASSLTSGVFNEQFF. This rearrangement joins TRBV7-2 to TRBJ2-1, with 10 positions matching TRBD2. The V and J ends lost 2 bases and 6 bases, in that order; junction bases with no gene match: 4. CDR1 and CDR2 from the germline V gene are SGHTA and FQGNSA. CDR3 length equals 15 residues.

This clonotype was observed at least ten times. The chain recombines TRBV29-1 with TRBJ1-1; D is undetermined. Germline CDR1 reads SQVTM; CDR2 reads ANQGSEA. The CDR3 is 12 residues long. V was trimmed by 4 bases and J by 0 bases, leaving 6 bases between them. The CDR3: CSVGLLNTEAFF. As DNA, the CDR3 is TGCAGCGTTGGACTGCTGAACACTGAAGCTTTCTTT.

This clonotype has ten or more counts. V and J are TRBV10-3 and TRBJ1-2, with 10 bases matching TRBD1. CDR3 size: 17 residues. The V gene's germline CDR1 is ENHRY and CDR2 SYGVKD. The ends lost 3 bases at V and 4 bases at J; junction bases unmatched: 11. CDR3 in DNA: TGTGCCATCAGTGATGGGACAGGGGCTCTACGGTCCTATGGCTACACCTTC. Amino acids: CAISDGTGALRSYGYTF.

Ten or more counts support this clonotype. The chain is built from TRBV19 and TRBJ2-2; 8 bases align to TRBD2. The CDR3 is 16 residues long. Germline trimming cut 3 bases from V and 3 bases from J; bases unmatched to any gene: 6. Per the germline V gene, CDR1 is LNHDA and CDR2 is SQIVND (reference sequence). CDR3 DNA sequence: TGTGCCAGTAGTATTGAGCGGGAGAAGTACACCGGGGAGCTGTTTTTT. Its protein product is CASSIEREKYTGELFF. Full variable domain (rest looked up from reference TRBV19 and TRBJ2-2): DGGITQSPKYLFRKEGQNVTLSCEQNLNHDAMYWYRQDPGQGLRLIYYSQIVNDFQKGDIAEGYSVSREKKESFPLTVTSAQKNPTAFYLCASSIEREKYTGELFFGEGSRLTVL.

In its sample, this clonotype was seen many times. V usage is TRBV12-3 or TRBV12-4 and J usage is TRBJ1-2; 9 bases align to TRBD1. The CDR3 length is 13 residues. J was trimmed by 4 bases and V by 6 bases; bases with no gene match: 3. Here the CDR3 DNA reads TGTGCCAGCAGGCAGACAGGGGGCTATGGCTACACCTTC. Protein sequence: CASRQTGGYGYTF.

Ten or more counts support this clonotype. The chain uses TRBV7-6 and TRBJ1-5; D gene uncertain. CDR3 size: 15 residues. The germline gives CDR1 SGHVS, CDR2 FNYEAQ. Trimming took 1 base from V and 3 from J, leaving 10 bases between them. For the CDR3, the DNA is TGTGCCAGCAGCTTAGACGAGGGCTACAATCAGCCCCAGCATTTT. It translates to CASSLDEGYNQPQHF.

There are many counts of this clonotype. The rearrangement uses TRBV6-1 and TRBJ1-1; no reliable D call. This CDR3 contains 14 residues. Germline V gene data show CDR1 as MNHNS and CDR2 as SASEGT. The germline V and J ends were trimmed by 7 bases and 1 base, with 13 bases remaining between them. CDR3 DNA sequence: TGTGCCAGCACCCCCGAGGGAGGGAACACTGAAGCTTTCTTT. This encodes CASTPEGGNTEAFF.

This clonotype was seen at least ten times. The gene calls are TRBV3-1 and TRBJ1-5; tentatively, D is TRBD1 (6 bases). This CDR3 spans 14 amino acids. Trimming left V 0 bases short and J 5 bases short, with 8 bases between. The germline CDR1 and CDR2 sequences are LGHDT and YNNKEL (reference sequence). The CDR3 DNA sequence: TGTGCCAGCAGCCAAGAAGGGGGGCATCAGCCCCAGCATTTT. This translates into CASSQEGGHQPQHF.

This clonotype has a count of ten or more. The chain recombines TRBV20-1 with TRBJ2-1; unclear D gene. Germline V lookup: CDR1 DFQATT, CDR2 SNEGSKA (reference sequence). Trimming took off 8 bases at V and 0 bases at J, with 14 bases between the two ends. The CDR3 is made up of 14 amino acids. In DNA form, the CDR3 reads TGCAGTTCCTTTGGCAAGAGCTCCTACAATGAGCAGTTCTTC. It codes for CSSFGKSSYNEQFF.

Worth noting for this clonotype: A much larger clone sits a single nucleotide away, making a read error possible. The chain employs TRBV7-6 and TRBJ2-7; D is perhaps TRBD1 (5 bases). This CDR3 spans 15 amino acids. Germline V CDR1 and CDR2: SGHVS, FNYEAQ. The CDR3 nucleotides are TGTGCCAGCAGCTTAGGGACAAGGGCTTGGTACGAGCAGTGCTTC. Translating gives CASSLGTRAWYEQCF.

This clonotype was counted ten times or more. V gene TRBV7-2 combines with J gene TRBJ2-7, with 8 bases that match TRBD2. Losses at the gene ends were 3 bases for V and 6 bases for J; bases not matched to a gene: 7. Germline CDR1 is SGHTA and CDR2 is FQGNSA. The CDR3 consists of 14 residues. CDR3 sequence (DNA): TGTGCCAGCAGCTTCCTCTCTAGCGGGTCCGAGCAGTACTTC. Protein sequence: CASSFLSSGSEQYF.

This clonotype was seen repeatedly, ten times or more. V usage is TRBV18 and J usage is TRBJ1-5; possibly TRBD1 for D (6 bases). Germline V lookup: CDR1 KGHSH, CDR2 LQKENI. The CDR3 length is 13 residues. V lost 4 bases to trimming and J lost 8 bases, with 12 bases between them. CDR3: CASSHQGMEPQHF. CDR3 nucleotide sequence: TGTGCCAGCTCACACCAGGGGATGGAGCCCCAGCATTTT.

This clonotype came up many times. The chain uses TRBV29-1 and TRBJ1-5; D gene ambiguous. The CDR3 sequence is 12 residues long. The V end was cut by 3 bases, the J end by 6 bases, with 9 bases between. Germline CDR1 is SQVTM and CDR2 is ANQGSEA. CDR3 protein: CSVEEGGQPQHF. The CDR3 DNA follows: TGCAGCGTTGAGGAGGGCGGTCAGCCCCAGCATTTT.